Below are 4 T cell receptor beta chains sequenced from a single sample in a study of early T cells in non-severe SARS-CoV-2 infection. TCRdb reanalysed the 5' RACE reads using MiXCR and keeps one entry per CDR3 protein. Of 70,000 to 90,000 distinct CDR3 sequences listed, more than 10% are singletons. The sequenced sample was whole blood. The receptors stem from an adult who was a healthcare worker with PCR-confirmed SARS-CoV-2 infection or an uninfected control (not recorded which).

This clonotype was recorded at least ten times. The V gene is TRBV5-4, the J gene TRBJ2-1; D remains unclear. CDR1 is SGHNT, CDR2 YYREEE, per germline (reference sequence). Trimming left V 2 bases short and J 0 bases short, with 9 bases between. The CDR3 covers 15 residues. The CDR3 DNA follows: TGTGCCAGCAGCTTAGCTTCCACCTCCTACAATGAGCAGTTCTTC. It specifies CASSLASTSYNEQFF.

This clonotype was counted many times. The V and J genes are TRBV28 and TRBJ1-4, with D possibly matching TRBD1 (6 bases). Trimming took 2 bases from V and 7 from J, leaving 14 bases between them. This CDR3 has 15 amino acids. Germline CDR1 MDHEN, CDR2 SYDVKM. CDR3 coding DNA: TGTGCCAGCAGTTTAACAGGGACGATGGCTGAAAAACTGTTTTTT. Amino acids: CASSLTGTMAEKLFF.

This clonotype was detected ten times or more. The CDR3 nucleotides are TGTGCCAGCAGCCCCGCCAGCGGAAACTCCTACGAGCAGTACTTC. Its protein product is CASSPASGNSYEQYF. This chain connects TRBV28 to TRBJ2-7; TRBD2 is a possible D gene (5 bases). The V gene's germline CDR1 is MDHEN and CDR2 SYDVKM. V lost 6 bases, J lost 0 bases, and 15 bases lay in between. This CDR3 is built from 15 residues. The whole variable domain, filled in from reference TRBV28 and TRBJ2-7, reads DVKVTQSSRYLVKRTGEKVFLECVQDMDHENMFWYRQDPGLGLRLIYFSYDVKMKEKGDIPEGYSVSREKKERFSLILESASTNQTSMYLCASSPASGNSYEQYFGPGTRLTVT.

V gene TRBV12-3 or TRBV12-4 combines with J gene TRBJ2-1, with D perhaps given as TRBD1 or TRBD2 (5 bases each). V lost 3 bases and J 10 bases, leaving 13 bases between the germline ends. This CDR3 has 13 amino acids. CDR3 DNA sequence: TGTGCCAGCAGTTTTCGGGGCAGTAACGAGCAGTTCTTC. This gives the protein CASSFRGSNEQFF.